This T cell receptor (beta chain) came from a study of low-dose radiotherapy and immunotherapy resistance in tumors. Study background: The study administered intravenous cyclophosphamide at 200 mg/m2 every two weeks, one day ahead of radiation and immunotherapy.

The time point denotes: before trial treatment. The sample holds many counts of this clonotype. Alpha and beta chains were covered, as first-strand cDNA relied on TRAV- and TRBV-specific primers. TCR amplification used 20 PCR cycles, a constant-region primer and a V-primer adapter. MiXCR, run by TCRdb on the reads, gives a single entry per CDR3 protein. The sample shows 65,000 to 90,000 distinct CDR3 sequences, around 18% of them seen only once. Unmatched junction bases numbered 10, after V lost 5 bases and J lost 4 bases. The CDR3 spans 15 residues. Germline V gene lookup returns CDR1 SGHNT and CDR2 YYREEE (reference sequence).

The sample consisted of PBMCs, taken before treatment. This clonotype was obtained from a male donor with prostate cancer. The chain recombines TRBV5-4 with TRBJ2-5; 8 bases map to TRBD1. The CDR3 DNA reads TGTGCCAGCAGTCGGGACAGGACGTTTGGAGAGACCCAGTACTTC. Protein: CASSRDRTFGETQYF. Together with reference TRBV5-4 and TRBJ2-5, the CDR3 gives the full variable domain: ETGVTQSPTHLIKTRGQQVTLRCSSQSGHNTVSWYQQALGQGPQFIFQYYREEENGRGNFPPRFSGLQFPNYSSELNVNALELDDSALYLCASSRDRTFGETQYFGPGTRLLVL.